This entry lists 31 T cell receptor beta chains sequenced from one sample in a study of T cells in Graves' hyperthyroidism and ophthalmopathy. Authors of the study amplified TCR beta CDR3 regions from RNA transcripts. In the first-round RT-PCR of the TCR CDR3, the HTBI primer set was used. TCRdb independently ran MiXCR on the multiplex PCR reads; one entry per CDR3 protein. The top ten hold around 29% of the sample, which has hundreds of thousands of distinct CDR3 sequences, 30% to 40% seen once. Sequencing was done on a sample of blood. The receptors derive from a woman between 35 and 50 years old with Graves' hyperthyroidism.

This clonotype turned up a few times. Germline and junction disagree at one end, which may indicate a read error. The V call is TRBV7-9, the J call TRBJ1-2; D is undetermined. Germline lookup yields CDR1 SEHNR and CDR2 FQNEAQ (reference sequence). This CDR3 is built from 15 residues. In nucleotides, the CDR3 is TGTGCCAGCAGCCGAACACCCACATCGGGAGGGATATTCGTGTTC. Translating it yields CASSRTPTSGGIFVF.

Ten or more counts support this clonotype. The chain combines TRBV11-2 with TRBJ2-5, with TRBD2 matching over 14 bases. The germline V gene has CDR1 SGHAT and CDR2 FQNNGV. The J segment lost 5 bases and the V segment lost 4 bases, leaving 6 bases of the junction unmatched. This CDR3 comprises 16 residues. The CDR3 spells CASSSGTSGSRETQYF. The CDR3 DNA reads TGTGCCAGCAGCTCCGGGACTAGCGGGAGTCGGGAGACCCAGTACTTC.

Comment on this clonotype: An end of the junction does not agree with germline; a read error may underlie this. The rearrangement uses TRBV10-2 and TRBJ1-2; possibly TRBD1 for D (6 bases). This CDR3 spans 13 amino acids. CDR1 is WSHSY, CDR2 SAAADI, per germline. CDR3 region: CASSEFLRGGCTF. The CDR3 DNA reads as TGCGCCAGCAGTGAATTCCTTCGGGGGGGCTGCACCTTC.

This clonotype was counted at least ten times. This sequence joins TRBV10-2 and TRBJ2-7, with 9 positions matching TRBD1. V dropped 8 bases and J dropped 3; count of bases not matched to a gene: 8. In germline, CDR1 is WSHSY, CDR2 SAAADI. The CDR3 has 14 amino acids. The CDR3 reads CASARDRDYYEQYF. The DNA for the CDR3 is TGCGCCAGCGCCCGGGACAGGGATTACTACGAGCAGTACTTC.

Concerning this clonotype: One end of the junction is discordant with germline, which a read error may explain. This rearrangement joins TRBV7-8 to TRBJ2-5, with D perhaps given as TRBD1 or TRBD2 (5 bases each). Germline assignment: CDR1 SGHVS and CDR2 FQNEAQ. The CDR3 extends over 16 amino acids. The DNA of the CDR3 is TGCGCCAGCAGCCAAACATCGCAGGGCGAAAGAGGGGCCCAGTACTTC. Its protein product is CASSQTSQGERGAQYF.

As DNA, the CDR3 is TGTGCCAGTAAGAGCGACTATGGCTACACCTTC. Translating gives CASKSDYGYTF. V gene TRBV19 combines with J gene TRBJ1-2; D is ambiguous. This CDR3 has 11 residues. V was pared by 7 bases and J by 3 bases, with 6 bases between. Germline V CDR1 and CDR2: LNHDA, SQIVND (reference sequence).

The genes are TRBV6-5 and TRBJ1-2; tentative D call: TRBD1 (5 bases). The germline gives CDR1 MNHEY, CDR2 SVGAGI. The CDR3 has 13 residues. With 11 bases removed from V and 4 bases from J, the gap between germline ends came to 17 bases. The CDR3 region has the DNA TGTGCCCCCAGCCTACGGGACGGCTATGGCTACACCTTC. Amino acid sequence: CAPSLRDGYGYTF.

The rearrangement joins TRBV6-6 to TRBJ2-5; the D gene is possibly TRBD1 (5 bases). Germline V lookup: CDR1 MNHNY, CDR2 SVGAGI (reference sequence). V was cut by 0 bases and J by 5 bases, with 13 bases left in between. This CDR3 is built from 15 residues. CDR3 coding DNA: TGTGCCAGCAGTTACTCACCCGGCGCAGGGGAGACCCAGTACTTC. Residues: CASSYSPGAGETQYF.

This clonotype was counted only a few times. V and J are TRBV19 and TRBJ1-4; 8 bases line up with TRBD1. Per germline, CDR1 LNHDA and CDR2 SQIVND (reference sequence). CDR3 length: 16 residues. Germline trimming cut 5 bases from V and 4 bases from J; bases unmatched to any gene: 9. As DNA, the CDR3 is TGTGCCAGTAGTCTGCGGACAGGGCCGTATAATGAAAAACTGTTTTTT. Protein product: CASSLRTGPYNEKLFF. Together with reference TRBV19 and TRBJ1-4, the CDR3 gives the full variable domain: DGGITQSPKYLFRKEGQNVTLSCEQNLNHDAMYWYRQDPGQGLRLIYYSQIVNDFQKGDIAEGYSVSREKKESFPLTVTSAQKNPTAFYLCASSLRTGPYNEKLFFGSGTQLSVL.

The chain recombines TRBV30 with TRBJ1-2; D gene unclear. This CDR3 is built from 13 residues. Germline-derived CDR1 and CDR2 are GTSNPN and SVGIG (reference sequence). Trimming stripped 0 bases from V and 4 bases from J, with 9 bases between. CDR3 residues: CAWSVGKSYGYTF. For the CDR3, the DNA is TGTGCCTGGAGTGTTGGCAAAAGCTATGGCTACACCTTC.

This clonotype turned up a few times. The rearrangement joins TRBV3-1 to TRBJ1-2, with a tentative D call TRBD1 (6 bases). The CDR3 extends over 14 amino acids. V lost 4 bases and J lost 7, with 16 bases in between. Per germline, CDR1 LGHDT and CDR2 YNNKEL (reference sequence). The CDR3 region is CASSPRSDRSGYTF. The CDR3 DNA is TGTGCCAGCAGCCCACGTTCCGACAGGTCTGGCTACACCTTC.

This clonotype has more than one count but fewer than ten. The gene calls are TRBV7-2 and TRBJ2-7; 10 nucleotides agree with TRBD1. The germline V gene has CDR1 SGHTA and CDR2 FQGNSA. The CDR3 totals 14 residues. Trimming at V came to 6 bases and at J to 4 bases, leaving 6 bases not matched to a gene. CDR3 DNA sequence: TGTGCCAGCAGAGAGACAGGGGGCGCGTACGAGCAGTACTTC. This translates into CASRETGGAYEQYF.

This clonotype has a count of ten or more. The chain carries TRBV29-1 and TRBJ2-7; 7 nucleotides match TRBD1. The V and J ends lost 3 bases and 2 bases, in that order; junction bases with no gene match: 13. From germline, CDR1 is SQVTM and CDR2 ANQGSEA. The length of the CDR3 is 16 residues. CDR3 sequence: CSVEISDRASTYEQYF. The CDR3 coding sequence is TGCAGCGTTGAGATATCCGACAGGGCTTCTACCTACGAGCAGTACTTC.

V usage is TRBV19 and J usage is TRBJ1-1; TRBD1 agrees at 12 bases. The length of the CDR3 is 12 residues. Germline-derived CDR1 and CDR2 are LNHDA and SQIVND (reference sequence). The trim removed 9 bases at V and 8 bases at J, leaving 4 bases unmatched. The CDR3 coding sequence is TGTGCCAGCGGGACAGGGGGCCGGGAAGCTTTCTTT. Its protein is CASGTGGREAFF.

In its sample, this clonotype was seen a few times. V gene TRBV9 combines with J gene TRBJ2-2, with D perhaps being TRBD1 or TRBD2 (6 bases each). The V gene lost 4 bases and the J gene lost 2 bases, with 21 bases spanning the gap. This CDR3 is built from 18 residues. CDR1 SGDLS and CDR2 YYNGEE come from the germline V gene. CDR3 nucleotides: TGTGCCAGCAGCCCCCCCACAGGGACTGGGTCTAACACCGGGGAGCTGTTTTTT. Its protein product is CASSPPTGTGSNTGELFF.

The V and J genes are TRBV6-1 and TRBJ1-6; D is undetermined. The CDR3 is made up of 14 amino acids. Germline loops: CDR1 MNHNS, CDR2 SASEGT. The germline V and J ends were trimmed by 1 base and 8 bases, with 9 bases remaining between them. CDR3 coding DNA: TGTGCCAGCAGTGAAGTGGGCGGCGATTCACCCCTCCACTTT. Amino acids: CASSEVGGDSPLHF.

This chain joins TRBV18 and TRBJ2-7; no clear D gene. The CDR3 totals 15 residues. Germline V lookup: CDR1 KGHSH, CDR2 LQKENI. With 4 bases removed from V and 3 bases from J, the gap between germline ends came to 16 bases. The CDR3 sequence: CASSRNDQSLYEQYF. The CDR3 DNA reads TGTGCCAGCTCACGTAACGACCAAAGCCTCTACGAGCAGTACTTC.

There are many counts of this clonotype. This sequence joins TRBV19 and TRBJ1-2, with D hard to call. The CDR3 extends over 14 amino acids. Germline CDR1 is LNHDA and CDR2 is SQIVND (reference sequence). The ends were cut back, 6 bases at V and 2 bases at J, with 13 bases in the middle. The CDR3 sequence: CASRMGGRNYGYTF. The CDR3 DNA is TGTGCCAGTAGGATGGGAGGGAGGAACTATGGCTACACCTTC.

This clonotype showed up many times. This chain uses TRBV10-3 with TRBJ2-5; TRBD1 agrees at 8 bases. There are 15 residues in the CDR3. The ends lost 5 bases at V and 5 bases at J; junction bases unmatched: 10. The germline V gene has CDR1 ENHRY and CDR2 SYGVKD. The CDR3 coding sequence is TGTGCCATCAGTATAAACGACAGGGGATCGGAGACCCAGTACTTC. Encoded protein: CAISINDRGSETQYF.

This clonotype has a count of ten or more. The gene calls are TRBV2 and TRBJ1-1; a possible D gene is TRBD1 (5 bases). V was shortened by 7 bases and J by 4 bases, with 10 bases between the two germline ends. CDR3 length: 12 amino acids. In germline, CDR1 is SNHLY, CDR2 FYNNEI. The CDR3 bases are TGTGCCAGCAATGCAGGGATCACTGAAGCTTTCTTT. This gives the protein CASNAGITEAFF.

The CDR3 is CASSLSPGGGGAEAFF. CDR3 sequence (DNA): TGCGCCAGCAGCTTGTCCCCAGGTGGGGGAGGAGCTGAAGCTTTCTTT. The gene calls are TRBV5-1 and TRBJ1-1, with D possibly being TRBD1 (5 bases). The CDR3 length is 16 residues. V shed 1 base and J shed 6 bases, with 19 bases lying between them. The germline V gene encodes CDR1 SGHRS and CDR2 YFSETQ.

Note on this clonotype: Compared with germline, one end of the junction differs, possibly owing to a read error. The chain is built from TRBV10-3 and TRBJ2-7; the D is unclear. CDR1 and CDR2 from the germline V gene are ENHRY and SYGVKD. The CDR3 extends over 16 amino acids. CDR3 nucleotides: TGTGCCAGCAGTTACCGACCCTCCAAATCGCCATACGAGCAGTACTTC. The encoded protein is CASSYRPSKSPYEQYF.

In its sample, this clonotype was seen a few times. The genes are TRBV12-3 or TRBV12-4 and TRBJ1-3; maybe TRBD1 (5 bases). The ends were cut back, 10 bases at V and 0 bases at J, with 16 bases in the middle. The CDR3 runs 15 residues. DNA of the CDR3: TGTGCCACCACCAGGGACGGATTCTCTGGAAACACCATATATTTT. Translation: CATTRDGFSGNTIYF.

For this clonotype: Because the CDR3's place on the DNA is in doubt, the DNA is left out and the CDR3 is given as listed by TCRdb. The chain recombines TRBV2 with TRBJ2-2; the table's TRBD1 call for D was not verified on the DNA. The length of the CDR3 is 14 amino acids, counting both ends. Germline V gene sequence: CDR1 SNHLY, CDR2 FYNNEI. The CDR3 protein is CASSGQDAPGSCFF.

There are many counts of this clonotype. V and J are TRBV7-9 and TRBJ1-5, with a weak D call TRBD1 (6 bases). Germline CDR1 SEHNR, CDR2 FQNEAQ (reference sequence). The CDR3 has 14 residues. V shed 5 bases and J shed 4 bases, with 12 bases lying between them. The CDR3 region is CASSRSTGNQPQHF. The CDR3 coding sequence is TGTGCCAGCAGCCGGTCAACAGGGAATCAGCCCCAGCATTTT.

Only a few counts were recorded for this clonotype. J is TRBJ1-3 and V is TRBV12-3 or TRBV12-4; D possibly corresponds to TRBD1 (5 bases). Trimming removed 6 bases from V and 2 bases from J, with 20 bases in between. This CDR3 has 17 residues. This CDR3 is CASSSDKDESPGNTIYF. Written as DNA, the CDR3 is TGTGCCAGCAGCTCGGACAAGGACGAATCCCCTGGAAACACCATATATTTT.

V usage is TRBV5-1 and J usage is TRBJ1-1; tentatively, D is TRBD1 (5 bases). The germline CDR1 and CDR2 sequences are SGHRS and YFSETQ. V lost 2 bases, J lost 5 bases, and 13 bases lay in between. CDR3 size: 14 residues. The CDR3 loop reads CASSFGSGTTEAFF. The CDR3 nucleotides read TGCGCCAGCAGCTTCGGTTCCGGGACTACTGAAGCTTTCTTT.

This clonotype showed up many times. The V gene is TRBV10-1, the J gene TRBJ1-1; D not resolved. Trimming cost V 0 bases and J 8 bases, with 7 bases left between them. This CDR3 region has 12 residues. Germline CDR1 reads WNHNN; CDR2 reads SYGVQD (reference sequence). CDR3 protein: CASSESVGEAFF. DNA for the CDR3: TGCGCCAGCAGTGAGTCGGTAGGGGAAGCTTTCTTT.

This clonotype was recorded many times. The rearrangement uses TRBV7-2 and TRBJ1-2; weak D call: TRBD1 (5 bases). This CDR3 region has 13 residues. Germline V gene lookup returns CDR1 SGHTA and CDR2 FQGNSA. The V and J ends lost 6 bases and 12 bases respectively, with 20 bases between them. CDR3 sequence reads: CASSLLQAAENTF. CDR3 sequence (DNA): TGTGCCAGCAGTCTTCTACAGGCGGCGGAGAACACCTTC. The variable domain in full, with the rest retrieved from reference TRBV7-2 and TRBJ1-2, is GAGVSQSPSNKVTEKGKDVELRCDPISGHTALYWYRQSLGQGLEFLIYFQGNSAPDKSGLPSDRFSAERTGGSVSTLTIQRTQQEDSAVYLCASSLLQAAENTFGSGTRLTVV.

This clonotype was detected only once. The chain uses TRBV24-1 and TRBJ1-4, with D unclear. The CDR3 extends over 12 amino acids. V was pared by 4 bases and J by 10 bases, with 9 bases between. Per germline, CDR1 KGHDR and CDR2 SFDVKD. The CDR3 sequence is CATSDGEGKLFF. The DNA of the CDR3 is TGTGCCACCAGTGACGGAGAAGGAAAACTGTTTTTT.

This clonotype was detected only a few times. The rearrangement uses TRBV6-6 and TRBJ1-5; possible D gene TRBD1, 5 bases. The CDR3 sequence is 12 residues long. Germline CDR1 and CDR2: MNHNY and SVGAGI (reference sequence). The V end was cut by 4 bases, the J end by 5 bases, with 6 bases between. The CDR3 here is CASSWGDQPQHF. Written as DNA, the CDR3 is TGTGCCAGCAGTTGGGGCGATCAGCCCCAGCATTTT.